The 26 T cell receptor beta chains presented below share a single source sample, sequenced in a study of graft-versus-host responses after intestinal transplantation (dated by TCRdb to about 2021). The library was produced with the immunoSEQ multiplex PCR assay. In TCRdb, the immuneACCESS table is reduced to in-frame sequences with V and J assigned. These tables do not hold every clone; where another copy was compared, an unresolved V gene accounts for under half, and the others remain unexplained. The sample yields about 57,000 clones; roughly 89% were counted once. The ten largest clones capture roughly 1.5% of the sample. Sequenced here: PBMCs, sampled 26 days after transplant. The receptors originated from a human patient who received an intestinal transplant, so some T cells may come from the graft donor.

The chain uses TRBV6-5 and TRBJ1-1; D call uncertain. This CDR3 comprises 14 residues. The germline gives CDR1 MNHEY, CDR2 SVGAGI. V dropped 5 bases and J dropped 7 bases, with 17 bases sitting between them. The CDR3, as DNA: TGTGCCAGCAGTCCGATACGACTGGGTAATGAAGCTTTCTTT. Translating gives CASSPIRLGNEAFF.

The chain carries TRBV7-2 and TRBJ1-1; D is uncertain. This CDR3 region has 13 residues. Trimming took off 2 bases at V and 4 bases at J, with 8 bases between the two ends. Germline loops: CDR1 SGHTA, CDR2 FQGNSA. The CDR3 DNA sequence: TGTGCCAGCAGCTTATATGGGCCCACTGAAGCTTTCTTT. Its translation: CASSLYGPTEAFF.

The CDR3 region has the DNA TGTGCCTGGAGTACAGGGGATACCTACGAGCAGTACTTC. Translated, it gives CAWSTGDTYEQYF. The chain employs TRBV30 and TRBJ2-7; 7 nucleotides line up with TRBD1. CDR3 length: 13 residues. V was pared by 2 bases and J by 2 bases, with 3 bases of the junction left unmatched. Germline V lookup: CDR1 GTSNPN, CDR2 SVGIG (reference sequence).

CDR3 residues: CASSRDRDDSGAFF. The DNA of the CDR3 is TGTGCCAGCAGTCGAGACAGGGACGACTCCGGTGCTTTCTTT. The rearrangement links TRBV28 to TRBJ1-1, with 7 positions matching TRBD1. The germline gives CDR1 MDHEN, CDR2 SYDVKM. J was trimmed by 11 bases and V by 5 bases; bases with no gene match: 14. The CDR3 contains 14 residues.

This chain joins TRBV27 and TRBJ2-7, with D perhaps matching TRBD1 (6 bases). Trimming removed 2 bases at V and 3 bases at J, with 14 bases between. The CDR3 contains 15 residues. Germline CDR1 MNHEY, CDR2 SMNVEV (reference sequence). This chain's CDR3 is CASSLRGFNNYEQYF. CDR3 nucleotides: TGTGCCAGCAGTTTAAGGGGGTTTAATAACTACGAGCAGTACTTC.

The V gene is TRBV25-1, the J gene TRBJ1-1; D remains unclear. The CDR3 covers 12 residues. V was cut by 4 bases and J by 6 bases, with 9 bases left in between. The germline V gene has CDR1 MGHDK and CDR2 SYGVNS. CDR3 in amino acids: CASSGGNPEAFF. In DNA form, the CDR3 reads TGTGCCAGCAGTGGAGGTAATCCTGAAGCTTTCTTT.

A few counts support this clone. The V and J genes are TRBV19 and TRBJ1-5; D remains unclear. In germline, CDR1 is LNHDA, CDR2 SQIVND (reference sequence). The CDR3 is 16 residues long. Trimming left V 7 bases short and J 6 bases short, with 22 bases between. The CDR3 nucleotides read TGTGCCAGTACCATCACTACGGGAGGCTGGGGTCAGCCCCAGCATTTT. Protein: CASTITTGGWGQPQHF.

Only a few counts were recorded for this clone. The rearrangement links TRBV28 to TRBJ2-7, with a tentative D call TRBD1 (5 bases). Trimming stripped 4 bases from V and 5 bases from J, with 15 bases between. This CDR3 has 14 residues. Germline CDR1 MDHEN, CDR2 SYDVKM. This chain's CDR3 is CASSSTDLDHEQYF. The CDR3 DNA reads TGTGCCAGCAGTTCGACAGACCTTGACCACGAGCAGTACTTC.

This clone was detected once. The genes are TRBV2 and TRBJ1-1; D is perhaps TRBD1 (5 bases). V lost 7 bases and J 3 bases, leaving 18 bases between the germline ends. Germline CDR1 is SNHLY and CDR2 is FYNNEI. CDR3 size: 15 residues. Written as DNA, the CDR3 is TGTGCCAGCACCTATACCGACAGACTGTACACTGAAGCTTTCTTT. Translated, it gives CASTYTDRLYTEAFF.

This chain links TRBV5-6 with TRBJ2-7; 7 bases are shared with TRBD2. The CDR3 loop spans 13 amino acids. The trim removed 3 bases at V and 4 bases at J, leaving 4 bases unmatched. Germline-derived CDR1 and CDR2 are SGHDT and YYEEEE. The CDR3 sequence: CASSSGGAYEQYV. The CDR3 nucleotides read TGTGCCAGCAGCTCGGGGGGAGCTTACGAGCAGTACGTC.

In DNA, the CDR3 is TGTGCCAGCAGTGCAGGACAGGGAAAAATTTATGGCTACACCTTC. Protein sequence: CASSAGQGKIYGYTF. The chain uses TRBV6-1 and TRBJ1-2; 8 nucleotides line up with TRBD1. The CDR3 covers 15 residues. V shed 4 bases and J 5 bases; nucleotides not matched to a gene: 9. Germline CDR1 reads MNHNS; CDR2 reads SASEGT.

The V call is TRBV28, the J call TRBJ2-7; 14 bases line up with TRBD2. The CDR3 is 15 residues long. The germline gives CDR1 MDHEN, CDR2 SYDVKM. Trimming removed 7 bases from V and 7 bases from J; junction bases left unmatched: 9. In nucleotides, the CDR3 is TGTGCCAGCACCCAAGGGACTAGCGGGAGAGGGGAGCAGTACTTC. Translated: CASTQGTSGRGEQYF.

This chain uses TRBV9 with TRBJ1-1; D may be TRBD1 (5 bases). This CDR3 is 14 amino acids long. V lost 4 bases, J lost 1 base, and 11 bases lay in between. Germline assignment: CDR1 SGDLS and CDR2 YYNGEE. CDR3: CASSHPQGNTEAFF. Here the CDR3 DNA reads TGTGCCAGCAGCCACCCCCAGGGGAACACTGAAGCTTTCTTT.

The chain recombines TRBV4-1 with TRBJ2-5; tentatively, D is TRBD1 (5 bases). This CDR3 region has 16 residues. V lost 1 base to trimming and J lost 1 base, with 13 bases between them. Germline V lookup: CDR1 MGHRA, CDR2 YSYEKL. CDR3 bases: TGCGCCAGCAGCCAAGGGGTAGACAGCTTCCAAGAGACCCAGTACTTC. Translating gives CASSQGVDSFQETQYF.

The chain links TRBV6-1 to TRBJ2-5; 11 bases match TRBD1. The CDR3 is 15 residues long. Germline values: CDR1 MNHNS, CDR2 SASEGT. V lost 8 bases and J lost 1; bases outside the gene matches: 6. The chain's CDR3 is CASGAGTGGQETQYF. In DNA, the CDR3 is TGTGCCAGCGGGGCCGGGACAGGGGGCCAAGAGACCCAGTACTTC.

The chain employs TRBV15 and TRBJ1-4; 7 nucleotides match TRBD1. The CDR3 is 19 amino acids. The junction had 14 bases not matched to a gene; V was cut back by 0 bases and J by 4 bases. Germline values: CDR1 LNHNV, CDR2 YYDKDF (reference sequence). For the CDR3, the DNA is TGTGCCACCAGCAGAGATAGGGGACTTAGGACAGGTCGTAATGAAAAACTGTTTTTT. This encodes CATSRDRGLRTGRNEKLFF.

The V call is TRBV2, the J call TRBJ2-7; no reliable D call. The CDR3 length is 15 residues. V lost 2 bases and J lost 4, with 15 bases in between. Germline CDR1 reads SNHLY; CDR2 reads FYNNEI. CDR3 sequence (DNA): TGTGCCAGCAGTGAAATCGTGTCAGTTAAGTACGAGCAGTACTTC. Amino acids: CASSEIVSVKYEQYF.

V is TRBV30 and J is TRBJ1-5, with D hard to call. Germline V gene lookup returns CDR1 GTSNPN and CDR2 SVGIG (reference sequence). Trimming pared 0 bases from V and 4 bases from J, leaving 4 bases between. The CDR3 sequence is 12 residues long. The CDR3 loop reads CAWSVQNQPQHF. The CDR3 DNA follows: TGTGCCTGGAGTGTACAGAATCAGCCCCAGCATTTT.

The chain has TRBV28 and TRBJ1-2; TRBD1 matches at 9 bases. Germline CDR1 reads MDHEN; CDR2 reads SYDVKM. J gave up 4 bases and V 3 bases, and 3 bases lay outside the gene matches. The CDR3 is made up of 14 amino acids. CDR3 sequence reads: CASSFATGGYGYTF. The CDR3 region has the DNA TGTGCCAGCAGTTTTGCGACAGGGGGCTATGGCTACACCTTC.

This rearrangement joins TRBV7-6 to TRBJ1-4; 8 bases fit TRBD1. The CDR3 covers 14 residues. V was pared by 4 bases and J by 6 bases, with 4 bases of the junction left unmatched. Germline V lookup: CDR1 SGHVS, CDR2 FNYEAQ. CDR3 residues: CASSWTGRDEKLFF. CDR3 DNA sequence: TGTGCCAGCAGCTGGACAGGGAGGGATGAAAAACTGTTTTTT.

This clone was seen a single time. The chain uses TRBV18 and TRBJ2-2; the D gene is possibly TRBD1 (7 bases). Germline assignment: CDR1 KGHSH and CDR2 LQKENI. V was cut by 0 bases and J by 7 bases, with 15 bases left in between. This CDR3 is built from 16 residues. The CDR3 nucleotides are TGTGCCAGCTCACCACCGGAGGGACAGATATTCGGGGAGCTGTTTTTT. Translated: CASSPPEGQIFGELFF.

The chain couples TRBV5-4 to TRBJ1-1; D remains unclear. This CDR3 comprises 13 residues. V shed 1 base and J shed 1 base, with 5 bases lying between them. Germline V CDR1 and CDR2: SGHNT, YYREEE (reference sequence). CDR3 in DNA: TGTGCCAGCAGCTTGACACAGAACACTGAAGCTTTCTTT. The encoded protein is CASSLTQNTEAFF.

The V gene is TRBV10-2, the J gene TRBJ2-1, with D tentatively TRBD2 (6 bases). The CDR3 sequence is 16 residues long. Germline-derived CDR1 and CDR2 are WSHSY and SAAADI. V was pared by 4 bases and J by 0 bases, with 13 bases between. Here the CDR3 reads CASSASRGTSYNEQFF. The CDR3 DNA sequence: TGCGCCAGCAGTGCCAGTCGGGGGACCTCCTACAATGAGCAGTTCTTC.

The J gene is TRBJ1-1, the V gene TRBV11-2; tentative D call: TRBD1 (5 bases). Germline V gene sequence: CDR1 SGHAT, CDR2 FQNNGV. This CDR3 is 16 amino acids long. V was shortened by 1 base and J by 0 bases, with 12 bases between the two germline ends. CDR3 residues: CASSLGGAFMNTEAFF. The DNA for the CDR3 is TGTGCCAGCAGCTTAGGGGGCGCCTTTATGAACACTGAAGCTTTCTTT.

This clone was seen a handful of times. In DNA, the CDR3 is TGCGCCAGCAGCCGACGACAGGGCGATGGCTACACCTTC. Translating it yields CASSRRQGDGYTF. This rearrangement joins TRBV4-1 to TRBJ1-2; 7 bases line up with TRBD1. Trimming cost V 4 bases and J 6 bases; bases outside gene matches: 5. Germline-derived CDR1 and CDR2 are MGHRA and YSYEKL. This CDR3 is built from 13 residues.

This rearrangement joins TRBV9 to TRBJ2-2; 10 bases align to TRBD1. Unmatched junction bases numbered 9, after V lost 0 bases and J lost 7 bases. Germline V gives CDR1 SGDLS, CDR2 YYNGEE. The CDR3 covers 17 residues. In DNA form, the CDR3 reads TGTGCCAGCAGCGTAGTGAGAGGACAGGGGGAGAGCGGGGAGCTGTTTTTT. Protein sequence: CASSVVRGQGESGELFF.